These T cell receptor beta chains were read from a single sample in a study of graft-versus-host responses after intestinal transplantation. Antigens of these TCRs are unknown. TCRdb's table, derived via immunoSEQ multiplex PCR, lists solely in-frame clones and lacks some. Of 55,000 to 80,000 clones in the sample, approximately 90% are singletons; the top ten hold 1.7%. Sequences were derived from unstimulated CD8+ T cells sorted from spleen or lymph node cells, sampled before transplant. The receptor source for this set is a human donor who was the organ donor for an intestinal transplant. The CDR3 runs from the conserved cysteine through the conserved F or W. The order of the fields is V gene, D gene, clone size, J gene, CDR3 DNA, CDR3 protein. A D gene is named only where the DNA matches it firmly. Some rows have no size entry. The others give once, few or many, or a class for an expanded clone.

V: TRBV9; D: TRBD2; size: NA; J: TRBJ2-3; DNA: TGTGCCAGCAGCTCGCCGATCGGACTAGCGGGAGTCCCAGATACGCAGTATTTT; CDR3: CASSSPIGLAGVPDTQYF
V: TRBV6-5; D: TRBD2; size: NA; J: TRBJ2-7; DNA: TGTGCCAGCGGGGCTAGCGGGAGAGGCGAGCAGTACTTC; CDR3: CASGASGRGEQYF
V: TRBV19; D: NA; size: once; J: TRBJ1-1; DNA: TGTGCCAGTAGTATGTGGTACGGTTCGAAGAATGAAGCTTTCTTT; CDR3: CASSMWYGSKNEAFF
V: TRBV10-3; D: TRBD1; size: NA; J: TRBJ2-7; DNA: TGTGCCATCAGTGTAGGGACAGGTGCACCCTACGAGCAGTACTTC; CDR3: CAISVGTGAPYEQYF
V: TRBV30; D: TRBD1; size: few; J: TRBJ1-1; DNA: TGTGCCTGGACTCCGGGTACAGGGGGTGGCACTGAAGCTTTCTTT; CDR3: CAWTPGTGGGTEAFF
V: TRBV19; D: TRBD2; size: NA; J: TRBJ2-2; DNA: TGTGCCAGTCGACTAGCGTCTACACCCGGGGAGCTGTTTTTT; CDR3: CASRLASTPGELFF
V: TRBV30; D: NA; size: NA; J: TRBJ2-7; DNA: TGTGCCTGGAGTGTCGGCGGCTCCTACGAGCAGTACTTC; CDR3: CAWSVGGSYEQYF
V: TRBV28; D: TRBD1; size: NA; J: TRBJ1-4; DNA: TGTGCCAGCAGTTTAGAGGACAGGGGGCGTAATGAAAAACTGTTTTTT; CDR3: CASSLEDRGRNEKLFF
V: TRBV4-2; D: NA; size: NA; J: TRBJ2-1; DNA: TGTGCCAGCAGCCAACCTCACTGGGAGGCGCCCTACAATGAGCAGTTCTTC; CDR3: CASSQPHWEAPYNEQFF
V: TRBV11-1; D: NA; size: once; J: TRBJ1-2; DNA: TGTGCCAGCAGCCAGAGGACAGAAAACGTCTATGGCTACACCTTC; CDR3: CASSQRTENVYGYTF
V: TRBV9; D: NA; size: once; J: TRBJ1-3; DNA: TGTGCCAGCAGCGCCTTGAGGGGGGGGCTAGGAAACACCATATATTTT; CDR3: CASSALRGGLGNTIYF
V: TRBV9; D: TRBD1; size: NA; J: TRBJ1-2; DNA: TGTGCCAGCAGCGTAAATAGGGGACAGGGGGCGCTTTTTGGCTACACCTTC; CDR3: CASSVNRGQGALFGYTF
V: TRBV13; D: TRBD2; size: NA; J: TRBJ2-1; DNA: TGTGCCAGCAGCTTAGGTAGGGCTAGCGGTTACAATGAGCAGTTCTTC; CDR3: CASSLGRASGYNEQFF
V: TRBV9; D: NA; size: once; J: TRBJ1-2; DNA: TGTGCCAGCAGCGCAGGGAATGCTAACTATGGCTACACCTTC; CDR3: CASSAGNANYGYTF
V: TRBV11-2; D: TRBD2; size: NA; J: TRBJ2-5; DNA: TGTGCCAGCAGTCTTACTAGCGGGGCCTTCCAAGAGACCCAGTACTTC; CDR3: CASSLTSGAFQETQYF
V: TRBV9; D: NA; size: NA; J: TRBJ1-4; DNA: TGTGCCAGCAGCGTAGCTACGGGGGGTCGGGAAAAACTGTTTTTT; CDR3: CASSVATGGREKLFF
V: TRBV7-3; D: TRBD1; size: NA; J: TRBJ2-3; DNA: TGTGCCAGCAGCTTAAGCGGGACAGGGGGAGATACGCAGTATTTT; CDR3: CASSLSGTGGDTQYF
V: TRBV7-8; D: TRBD2; size: NA; J: TRBJ2-5; DNA: TGTGCCAGCAGCTTAGGGGTTAGGGCGGGAGGGCCAAAGGAGACCCAGTACTTC; CDR3: CASSLGVRAGGPKETQYF